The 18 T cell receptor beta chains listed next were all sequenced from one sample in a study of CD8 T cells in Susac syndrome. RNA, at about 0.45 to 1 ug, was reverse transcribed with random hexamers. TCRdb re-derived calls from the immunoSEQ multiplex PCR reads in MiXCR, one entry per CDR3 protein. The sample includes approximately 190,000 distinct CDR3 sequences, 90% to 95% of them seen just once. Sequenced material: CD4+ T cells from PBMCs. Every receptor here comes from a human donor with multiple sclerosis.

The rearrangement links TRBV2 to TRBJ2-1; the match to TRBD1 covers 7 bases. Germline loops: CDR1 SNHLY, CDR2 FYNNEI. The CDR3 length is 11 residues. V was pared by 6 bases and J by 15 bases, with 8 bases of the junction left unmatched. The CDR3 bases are TGTGCCAGCAGGGCCAGACAGGGTCGGTTCTTC. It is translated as CASRARQGRFF.

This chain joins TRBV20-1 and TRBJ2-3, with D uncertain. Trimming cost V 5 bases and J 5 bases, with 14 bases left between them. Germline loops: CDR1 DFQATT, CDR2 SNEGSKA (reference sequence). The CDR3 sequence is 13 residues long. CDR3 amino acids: CSAGPVGIDTQYF. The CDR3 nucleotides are TGCAGTGCTGGCCCCGTCGGAATAGATACGCAGTATTTT.

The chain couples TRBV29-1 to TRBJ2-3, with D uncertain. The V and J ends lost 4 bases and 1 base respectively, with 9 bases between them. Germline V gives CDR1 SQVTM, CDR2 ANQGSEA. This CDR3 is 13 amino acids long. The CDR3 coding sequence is TGCAGCGTTGTTTTCGGGCGCACAGATACGCAGTATTTT. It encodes CSVVFGRTDTQYF.

CDR3 in amino acids: CASSLTSGASTDTQYF. CDR3 nucleotides: TGTGCCAGCAGTTTGACTAGCGGGGCTAGCACAGATACGCAGTATTTT. The rearrangement uses TRBV12-3 or TRBV12-4 and TRBJ2-3; 11 nucleotides align to TRBD2. Unmatched junction bases numbered 2, after V lost 3 bases and J lost 0 bases. There are 16 residues in the CDR3.

The CDR3 loop reads CSARDSAKVGYF. CDR3 sequence (DNA): TGCAGTGCTAGAGATTCGGCTAAAGTTGGATATTTT. V usage is TRBV20-1 and J usage is TRBJ2-3; D is unclear. In germline, CDR1 is DFQATT, CDR2 SNEGSKA (reference sequence). V was clipped by 0 bases and J by 15 bases, with 16 bases between them. The CDR3 is made up of 12 amino acids.

DNA for the CDR3: TGTGCCAGCAGCGTAGACAGGACACAAGAGACCCAGTACTTC. Translating it yields CASSVDRTQETQYF. The chain joins TRBV9 to TRBJ2-5, with a possible D match to TRBD1 (5 bases). Germline CDR1 reads SGDLS; CDR2 reads YYNGEE. Between the trimmed V and J ends, which lost 0 bases and 2 bases, there was a span of 8 bases. The CDR3 covers 14 residues.

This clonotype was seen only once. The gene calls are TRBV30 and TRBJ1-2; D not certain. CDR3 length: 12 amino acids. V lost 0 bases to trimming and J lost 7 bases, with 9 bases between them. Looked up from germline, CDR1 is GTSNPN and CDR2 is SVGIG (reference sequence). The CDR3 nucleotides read TGTGCCTGGAGTGTTTCAGTTTCTGGCTACACCTTC. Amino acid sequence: CAWSVSVSGYTF.

The CDR3 DNA reads as TGCAGTGCTAAACGACGGGGGGGATACGAGCAGTACTTC. This encodes CSAKRRGGYEQYF. The chain is built from TRBV20-1 and TRBJ2-7, with 8 nucleotides matching TRBD2. This CDR3 is 13 amino acids long. The germline V gene encodes CDR1 DFQATT and CDR2 SNEGSKA (reference sequence). With 4 bases clipped from V and 4 bases from J, the junction kept 6 bases outside the gene matches.

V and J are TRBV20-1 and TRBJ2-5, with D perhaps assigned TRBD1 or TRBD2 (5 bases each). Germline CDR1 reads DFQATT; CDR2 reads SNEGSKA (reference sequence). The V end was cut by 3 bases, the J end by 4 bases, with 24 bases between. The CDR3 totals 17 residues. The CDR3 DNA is TGCAGTGCTAGGGCCAACGCCGGGACGGTTGTAGGAGAGACCCAGTACTTC. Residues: CSARANAGTVVGETQYF.

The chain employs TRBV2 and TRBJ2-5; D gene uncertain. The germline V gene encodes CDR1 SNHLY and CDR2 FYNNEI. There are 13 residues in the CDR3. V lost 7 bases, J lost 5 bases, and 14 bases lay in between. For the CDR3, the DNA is TGTGCCAGCACCTCGAACCTGGGGGAGACCCAGTACTTC. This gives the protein CASTSNLGETQYF.

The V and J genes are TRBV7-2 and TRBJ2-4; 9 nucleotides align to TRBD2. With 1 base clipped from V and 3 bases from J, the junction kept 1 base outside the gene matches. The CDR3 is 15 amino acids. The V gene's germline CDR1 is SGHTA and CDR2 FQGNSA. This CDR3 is CASSLVAGVKNIQYF. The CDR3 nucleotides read TGTGCCAGCAGCTTAGTAGCGGGGGTCAAAAACATTCAGTACTTC.

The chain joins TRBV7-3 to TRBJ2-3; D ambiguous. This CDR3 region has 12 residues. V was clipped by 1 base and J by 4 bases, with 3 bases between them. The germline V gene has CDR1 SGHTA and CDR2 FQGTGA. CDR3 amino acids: CASSLSPDTQYF. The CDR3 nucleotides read TGTGCCAGCAGCTTAAGTCCAGATACGCAGTATTTT.

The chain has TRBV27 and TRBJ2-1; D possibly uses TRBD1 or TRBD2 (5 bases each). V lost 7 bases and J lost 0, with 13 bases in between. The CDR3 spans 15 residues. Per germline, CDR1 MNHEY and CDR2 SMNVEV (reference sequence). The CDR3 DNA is TGTGCCAGCAAGGGACGGCCCGGCTCCTACAATGAGCAGTTCTTC. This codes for CASKGRPGSYNEQFF.

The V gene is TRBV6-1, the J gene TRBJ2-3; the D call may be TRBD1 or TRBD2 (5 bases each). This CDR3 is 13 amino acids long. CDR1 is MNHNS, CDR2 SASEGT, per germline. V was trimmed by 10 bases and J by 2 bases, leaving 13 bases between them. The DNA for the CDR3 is TGTGCCACCGGGGCTGCGGTCACAGATACGCAGTATTTT. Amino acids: CATGAAVTDTQYF.

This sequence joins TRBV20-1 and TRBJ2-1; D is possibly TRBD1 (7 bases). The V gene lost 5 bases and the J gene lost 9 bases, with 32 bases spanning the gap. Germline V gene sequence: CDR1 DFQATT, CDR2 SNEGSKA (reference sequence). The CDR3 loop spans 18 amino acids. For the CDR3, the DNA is TGCAGTGCTCGGACAGGTCTTCGAGCGGGCCGACTCTGGGGTGAGCAGTTCTTC. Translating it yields CSARTGLRAGRLWGEQFF.

CDR3 region: CASSRDRGWTEAFF. DNA of the CDR3: TGTGCCAGCAGCCGGGACAGGGGGTGGACTGAAGCTTTCTTT. The chain uses TRBV11-3 and TRBJ1-1, with TRBD1 matching 11 bases. Germline V gene lookup returns CDR1 SGHNT and CDR2 YENEEA. The CDR3 length is 14 residues. V dropped 5 bases and J dropped 5; count of bases not matched to a gene: 4.

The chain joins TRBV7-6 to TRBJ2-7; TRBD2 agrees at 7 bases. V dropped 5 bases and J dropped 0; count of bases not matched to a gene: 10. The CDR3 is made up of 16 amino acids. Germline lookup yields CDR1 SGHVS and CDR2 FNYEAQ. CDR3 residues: CASSAGGGSSSYEQYF. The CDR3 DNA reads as TGTGCCAGCAGCGCCGGAGGCGGGAGCAGCTCCTACGAGCAGTACTTC.

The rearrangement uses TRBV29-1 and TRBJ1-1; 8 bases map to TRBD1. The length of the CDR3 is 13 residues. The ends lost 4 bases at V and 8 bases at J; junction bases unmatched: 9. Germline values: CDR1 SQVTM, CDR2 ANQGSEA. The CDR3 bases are TGCAGCGTTGCGGCAGGGGGCCGGGTGGAAGCTTTCTTT. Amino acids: CSVAAGGRVEAFF.